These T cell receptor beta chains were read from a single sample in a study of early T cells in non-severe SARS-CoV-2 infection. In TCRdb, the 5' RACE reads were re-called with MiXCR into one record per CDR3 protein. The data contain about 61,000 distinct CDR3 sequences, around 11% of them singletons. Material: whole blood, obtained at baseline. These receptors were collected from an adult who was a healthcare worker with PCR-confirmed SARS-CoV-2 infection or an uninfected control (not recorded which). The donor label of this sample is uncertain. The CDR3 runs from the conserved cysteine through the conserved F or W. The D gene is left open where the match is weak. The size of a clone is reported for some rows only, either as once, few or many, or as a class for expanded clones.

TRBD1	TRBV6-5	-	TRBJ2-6	CASSYTGVSYSGANVLTF	TGTGCCAGCAGTTACACAGGGGTTTCCTACTCTGGGGCCAACGTCCTGACTTTC
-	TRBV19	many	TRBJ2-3	CASTPEWGGGTLADTQYF	TGTGCCAGTACCCCCGAGTGGGGCGGAGGGACACTGGCAGATACGCAGTATTTT
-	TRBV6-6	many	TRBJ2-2	CASSYSPAAGELFF	TGTGCCAGCAGTTACTCGCCGGCCGCCGGGGAGCTGTTTTTT
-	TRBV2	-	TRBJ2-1	CASSEAGGLSHNEQFF	TGTGCCAGCAGTGAGGCAGGGGGACTAAGCCACAATGAGCAGTTCTTC
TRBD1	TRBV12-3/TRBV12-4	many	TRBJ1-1	CASSLDRDSTEAFF	TGTGCCAGCAGTCTTGACCGGGACAGCACTGAAGCTTTCTTT
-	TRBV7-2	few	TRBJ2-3	CASSLWSSGYTDTQYF	TGTGCCAGCAGCTTATGGTCCTCCGGATACACAGATACGCAGTATTTT
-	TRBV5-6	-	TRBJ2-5	CASSLNREETQYF	TGTGCCAGCAGCTTGAACAGGGAAGAGACCCAGTACTTC
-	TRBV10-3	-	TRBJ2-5	CAISESPEETQYF	TGTGCCATCAGTGAGTCGCCCGAAGAGACCCAGTACTTC
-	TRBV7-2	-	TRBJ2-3	CASSASLGPDTQYF	TGTGCCAGCAGCGCCTCGCTAGGTCCGGATACGCAGTATTTT
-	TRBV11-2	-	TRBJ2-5	CASSSTPPPGETQYF	TGTGCCAGCAGCTCGACCCCCCCACCGGGGGAGACCCAGTACTTC
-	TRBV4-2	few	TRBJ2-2	CASSQDRSQNTGELFF	TGTGCCAGCAGCCAAGATCGTTCACAGAACACCGGGGAGCTGTTTTTT
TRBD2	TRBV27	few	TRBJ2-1	CASSSRGKGNEQFF	TGTGCCAGCAGTTCGCGGGGGAAGGGCAATGAGCAGTTCTTC
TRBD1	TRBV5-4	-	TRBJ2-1	CASSLGFRGPGSSYNEQFF	TGTGCCAGCAGCTTGGGATTTAGGGGGCCTGGGAGCTCCTACAATGAGCAGTTCTTC
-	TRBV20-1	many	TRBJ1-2	CSASGGQSLTNYGYTF	TGCAGTGCTAGTGGTGGACAGAGCCTAACTAACTATGGCTACACCTTC
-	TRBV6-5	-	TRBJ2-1	CASSFPRGGGRPSSYNEQFF	TGTGCCAGCAGCTTCCCTCGCGGAGGCGGTAGGCCGAGCTCCTACAATGAGCAGTTCTTC
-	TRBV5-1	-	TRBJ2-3	CASSLQDNTDTQYF	TGCGCCAGCAGCTTGCAGGACAACACAGATACGCAGTATTTT
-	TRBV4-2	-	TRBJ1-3	CASSLPTPLGNTIYF	TGTGCCAGCAGCCTTCCGACACCATTGGGAAACACCATATATTTT
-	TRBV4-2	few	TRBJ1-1	CASSQDPPRGDRTEAFF	TGTGCCAGCAGCCAAGATCCACCGAGGGGGGATCGAACTGAAGCTTTCTTT
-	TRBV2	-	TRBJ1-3	CATATGSGNTIYF	TGTGCCACGGCCACAGGCTCTGGAAACACCATATATTTT
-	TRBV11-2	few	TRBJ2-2	CASSWGTSNTGELFF	TGTGCCAGCAGCTGGGGGACCTCGAACACCGGGGAGCTGTTTTTT
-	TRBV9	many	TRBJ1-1	CASSVDRWNTEAFF	TGTGCCAGCAGCGTAGATAGGTGGAACACTGAAGCTTTCTTT
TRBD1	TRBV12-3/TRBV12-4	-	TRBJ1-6	CASSRGQGNSPLHF	TGTGCCAGCAGCCGGGGACAGGGGAATTCACCCCTCCACTTT
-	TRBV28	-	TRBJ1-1	CASSSDLNTEASF	TGTGCCAGCAGTTCCGATCTGAACACTGAAGCTTCCTTT
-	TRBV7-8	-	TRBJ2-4	CASSLAYRGGRKNIQYF	TGTGCCAGCAGCTTAGCATACAGGGGAGGGAGGAAAAACATTCAGTACTTC
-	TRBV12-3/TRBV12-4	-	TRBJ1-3	CASSLIGNTIYF	TGTGCCAGCAGTTTAATAGGAAACACCATATATTTT
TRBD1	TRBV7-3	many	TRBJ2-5	CASSAISSRGETQYF	TGTGCCAGCAGCGCAATATCAAGCAGGGGGGAGACCCAGTACTTC
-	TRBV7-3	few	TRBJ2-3	CASSLSGATGGTQYF	TGTGCCAGCAGCTTATCTGGGGCGACTGGGGGAACGCAGTATTTT